This T cell receptor (beta chain) was recorded in a study of blood T cell repertoires in COVID-19. Some clones are missing from TCRdb's copy, which holds only in-frame ones; the method was immunoSEQ multiplex PCR. The profile covers some 250,000 clones, with 81% appearing a single time and under 3% taken by the ten largest. The CDR3 has 13 residues. V lost 7 bases and J lost 3, with 9 bases in between. Germline V gene data show CDR1 as KGHDR and CDR2 as SFDVKD. J is TRBJ2-1 and V is TRBV24-1; D is unresolved. The sequenced sample consisted of peripheral blood. This receptor was identified in a woman in her sixties or seventies with active or convalescent COVID-19. This chain's CDR3 is CATSSSNYNEQFF. CDR3 bases: TGTGCCACCAGCTCGTCTAACTACAATGAGCAGTTCTTC.